This entry features one T cell receptor (beta chain) sequence. These data come from a study of control samples from healthy donors and cancer patients. Sequencing used immunoSEQ multiplex PCR; TCRdb keeps in-frame clones, though not all of them. The profile shows about 140,000 clones, about 90% of them singletons. Sequenced input: blood. This TCR was sampled from a man between 18 and 29 years old in good health.

In DNA, the CDR3 is TGTGCCAGCAGCCTAAGACAAGATAATTCACCCCTCCACTTT. Translation: CASSLRQDNSPLHF. This chain links TRBV9 with TRBJ1-6, with no clear D. This CDR3 is 14 amino acids long. CDR1 is SGDLS and CDR2 is YYNGEE in the germline V gene. Trimming took off 4 bases at V and 5 bases at J, with 10 bases between the two ends.